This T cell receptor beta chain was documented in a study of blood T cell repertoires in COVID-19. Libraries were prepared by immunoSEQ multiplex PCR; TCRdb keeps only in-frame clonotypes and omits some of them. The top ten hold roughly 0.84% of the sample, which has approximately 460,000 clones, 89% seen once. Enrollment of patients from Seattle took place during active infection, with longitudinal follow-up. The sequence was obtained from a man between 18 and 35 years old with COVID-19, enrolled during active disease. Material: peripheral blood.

Written as DNA, the CDR3 is TGTGCCAGCAGTTTGCGGGCCCCTGGGTACACCTTC. This gives the protein CASSLRAPGYTF. This rearrangement joins TRBV28 to TRBJ1-2; D not certain. Trimming shortened V by 3 bases and J by 11 bases, and 13 bases separated the two germline ends. The CDR3 has 12 amino acids. Germline-derived CDR1 and CDR2 are MDHEN and SYDVKM.